This T cell receptor beta chain appears in the sequencing data of a study of Graves' ophthalmopathy and Graves' hyperthyroidism. Amplified material comprised TCR beta CDR3 regions derived from RNA transcripts. Second-round multiplex PCR came after first-round RT-PCR with HTBI primers. Each CDR3 protein is one row after TCRdb ran MiXCR on the multiplex PCR reads. The sample lists about 1.1 million distinct CDR3 sequences, about two fifths occurring once. This CDR3 region has 15 residues. Trimming took 4 bases from V and 2 from J; bases not matched to a gene: 7. Germline CDR1 SGDLS, CDR2 YYNGEE. There are many counts of this clonotype. The antigen is unknown. Certain patients were not enrolled. These were patients with other autoimmune diseases, uncontrolled infections, pregnancy or lactation. Study-wide points: Blood also harbored most expanded thyroid clonotypes above 0.001 frequency. The model reached roughly 70% sensitivity and roughly 72% specificity for predicting ophthalmopathy progression. Stable hyperthyroidism and ophthalmopathy were told apart by a 13-signature model, which achieved roughly 89% sensitivity and around 77% specificity.

This chain links TRBV9 with TRBJ2-5, with TRBD1 identical over 8 bases. Sequencing was done on a sample of peripheral blood or thyroid tissue (not recorded which). The TCR sequence derives from an adult man with Graves' hyperthyroidism. The CDR3 region has the DNA TGTGCCAGCAGCATCCGACAGGGGTGGCAAGAGACCCAGTACTTC. This translates into CASSIRQGWQETQYF.